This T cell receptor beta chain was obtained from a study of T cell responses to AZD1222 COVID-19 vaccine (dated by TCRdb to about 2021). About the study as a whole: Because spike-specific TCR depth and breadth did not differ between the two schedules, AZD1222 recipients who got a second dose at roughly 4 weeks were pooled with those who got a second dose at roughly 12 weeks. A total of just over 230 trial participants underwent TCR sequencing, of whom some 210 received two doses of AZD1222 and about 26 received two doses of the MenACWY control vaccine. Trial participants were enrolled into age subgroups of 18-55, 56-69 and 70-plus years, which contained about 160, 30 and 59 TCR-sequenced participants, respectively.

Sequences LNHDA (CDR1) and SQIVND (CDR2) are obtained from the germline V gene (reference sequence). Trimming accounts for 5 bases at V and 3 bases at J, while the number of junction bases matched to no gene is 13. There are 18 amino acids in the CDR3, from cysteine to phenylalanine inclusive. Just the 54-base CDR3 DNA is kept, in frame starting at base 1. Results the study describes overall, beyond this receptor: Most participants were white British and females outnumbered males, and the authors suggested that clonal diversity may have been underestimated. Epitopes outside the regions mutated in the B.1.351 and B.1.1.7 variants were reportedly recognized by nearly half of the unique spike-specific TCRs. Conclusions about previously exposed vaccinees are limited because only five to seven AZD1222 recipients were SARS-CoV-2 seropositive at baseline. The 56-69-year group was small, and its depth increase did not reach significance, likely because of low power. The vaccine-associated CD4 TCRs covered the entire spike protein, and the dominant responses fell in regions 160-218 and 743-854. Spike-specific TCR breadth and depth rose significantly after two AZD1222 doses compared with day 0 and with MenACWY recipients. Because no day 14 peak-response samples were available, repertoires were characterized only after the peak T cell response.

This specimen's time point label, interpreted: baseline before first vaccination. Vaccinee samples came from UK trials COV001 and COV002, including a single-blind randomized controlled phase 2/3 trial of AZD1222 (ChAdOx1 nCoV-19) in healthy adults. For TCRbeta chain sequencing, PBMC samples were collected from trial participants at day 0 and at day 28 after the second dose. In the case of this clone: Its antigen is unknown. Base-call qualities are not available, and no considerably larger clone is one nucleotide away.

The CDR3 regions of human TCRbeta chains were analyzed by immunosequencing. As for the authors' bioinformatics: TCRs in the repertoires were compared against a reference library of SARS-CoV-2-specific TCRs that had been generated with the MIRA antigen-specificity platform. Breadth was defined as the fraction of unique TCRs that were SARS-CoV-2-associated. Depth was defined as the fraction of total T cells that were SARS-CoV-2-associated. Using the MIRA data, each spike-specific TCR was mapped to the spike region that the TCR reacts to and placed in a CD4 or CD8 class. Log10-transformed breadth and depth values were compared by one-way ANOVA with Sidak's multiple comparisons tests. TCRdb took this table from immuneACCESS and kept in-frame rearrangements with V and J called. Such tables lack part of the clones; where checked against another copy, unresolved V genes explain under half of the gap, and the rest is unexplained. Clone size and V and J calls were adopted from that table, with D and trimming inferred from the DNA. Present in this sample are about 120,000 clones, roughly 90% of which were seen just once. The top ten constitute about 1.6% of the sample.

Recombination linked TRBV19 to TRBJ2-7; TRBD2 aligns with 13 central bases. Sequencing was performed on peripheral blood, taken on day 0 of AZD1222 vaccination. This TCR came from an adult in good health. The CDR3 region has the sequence CASSPPSGLAGRNYEQYF. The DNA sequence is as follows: TGTGCCAGTAGTCCGCCGTCGGGACTAGCGGGAAGAAACTACGAGCAGTACTTC.